This T cell receptor beta chain derives from a study of T cells in Graves' hyperthyroidism and ophthalmopathy. Findings of the study overall: For ophthalmopathy, model prediction preceded onset by a median roughly 6.3 months.

Diagnoses used clinical symptoms, serum thyroxine and TRAb, thyroid ultrasound and orbital computed tomography. This CDR3 has 15 amino acids. V lost 4 bases, J lost 5 bases, and 8 bases stayed unmatched. Germline CDR1 and CDR2: SEHNR and FQNEAQ (reference sequence). The CDR3 regions of TCR beta were amplified from RNA transcripts. RT-PCR in the first round (using the HTBI primer set) targeted the TCR CDR3. TCRdb fed the multiplex PCR reads into MiXCR, producing one record per CDR3 protein. The sample carries fewer than 650,000 distinct CDR3 sequences, approximately 15% recorded once. In regard to this clonotype: The antigen remains unidentified.

The chain uses TRBV7-9 and TRBJ1-2; 9 bases fit TRBD1. This sequence was found in a woman aged 25 to 45 with Graves' hyperthyroidism that later progressed to Graves' ophthalmopathy. The sample consisted of blood. The CDR3 sequence is CASSSTGTGNYGYTF. The CDR3 region has the DNA TGTGCCAGCAGCTCGACCGGGACAGGGAATTATGGCTACACCTTC.